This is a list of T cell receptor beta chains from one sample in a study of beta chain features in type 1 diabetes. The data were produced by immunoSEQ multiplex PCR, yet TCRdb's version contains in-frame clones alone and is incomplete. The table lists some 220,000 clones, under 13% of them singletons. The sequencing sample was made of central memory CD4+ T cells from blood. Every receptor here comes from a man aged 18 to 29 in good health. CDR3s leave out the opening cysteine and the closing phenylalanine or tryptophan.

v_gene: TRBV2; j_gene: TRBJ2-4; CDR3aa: ASSEIGLAKNIQY
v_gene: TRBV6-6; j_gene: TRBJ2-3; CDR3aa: ASKDTTDTQY
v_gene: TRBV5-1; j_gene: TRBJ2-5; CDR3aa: ASSFGTGGLETQY
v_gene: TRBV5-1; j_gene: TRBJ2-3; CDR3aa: ASSLPSGTTDTQY
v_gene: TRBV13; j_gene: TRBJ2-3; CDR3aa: ASSPGLAGGITDTQY
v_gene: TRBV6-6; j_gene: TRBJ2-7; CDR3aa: ASSSLTGGGNEQY
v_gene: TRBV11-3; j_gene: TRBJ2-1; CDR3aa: ASSLDGSLSYNEQF
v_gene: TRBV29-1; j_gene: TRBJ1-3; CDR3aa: SVEENVRAGNTIY
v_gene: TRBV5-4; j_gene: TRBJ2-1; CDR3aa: ASSLHALGEQF
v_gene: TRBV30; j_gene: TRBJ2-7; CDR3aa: AWSVPLGGANEQY
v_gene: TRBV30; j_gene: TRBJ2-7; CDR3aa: AWTRGVEQY
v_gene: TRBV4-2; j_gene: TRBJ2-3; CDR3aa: ASSQDVGGSTVTDTQY
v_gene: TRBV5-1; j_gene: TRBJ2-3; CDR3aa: ASSSSGRDADTQY
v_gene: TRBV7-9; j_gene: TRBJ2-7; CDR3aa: ASSVAPSANEQY
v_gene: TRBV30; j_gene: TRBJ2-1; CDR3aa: AWRRMAGGLNEQF
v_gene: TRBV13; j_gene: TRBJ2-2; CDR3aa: ASSSGTENTGELF
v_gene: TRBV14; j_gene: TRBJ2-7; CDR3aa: ASSQRSGFSFYEQY
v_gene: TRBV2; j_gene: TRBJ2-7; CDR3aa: ASSPQGASYEQY
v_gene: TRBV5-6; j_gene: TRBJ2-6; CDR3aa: ASSPAGQFLSGANVLT
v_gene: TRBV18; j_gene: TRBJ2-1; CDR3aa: ASSPQPSGDEQF
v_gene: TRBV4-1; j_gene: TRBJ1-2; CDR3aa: ASSQVERYGYT
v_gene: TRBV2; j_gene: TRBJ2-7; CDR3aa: ASRREAYEQY
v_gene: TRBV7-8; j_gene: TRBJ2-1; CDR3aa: ASSLVRGNYNEQF
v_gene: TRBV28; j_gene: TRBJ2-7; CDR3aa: ASENLYEQY
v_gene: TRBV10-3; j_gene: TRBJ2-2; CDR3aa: ATSRNQGATTGELF
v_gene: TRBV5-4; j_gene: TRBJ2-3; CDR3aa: ASSRPLAGVRDTQY
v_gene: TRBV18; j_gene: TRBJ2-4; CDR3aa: ASSQMDIQY
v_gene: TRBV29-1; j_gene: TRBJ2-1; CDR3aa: SVEWTSGGTDNEQF
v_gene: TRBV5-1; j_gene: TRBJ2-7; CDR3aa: ASSPQGTSYEQY
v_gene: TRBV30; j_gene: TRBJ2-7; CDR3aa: AWSVGRGTYEQY
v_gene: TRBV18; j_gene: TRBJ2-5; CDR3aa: ASSPDRAGETQY
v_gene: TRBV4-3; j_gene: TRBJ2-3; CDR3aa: ASSQEKRNTQY
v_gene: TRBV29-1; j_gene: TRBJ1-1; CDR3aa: SVQRDRDSTEAF
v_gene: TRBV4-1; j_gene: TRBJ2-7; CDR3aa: ASSHHLEGSYEQY
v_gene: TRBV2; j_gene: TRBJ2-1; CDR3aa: ASSEARVFQF
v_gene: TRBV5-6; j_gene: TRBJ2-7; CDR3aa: ASSSTGLHEQY
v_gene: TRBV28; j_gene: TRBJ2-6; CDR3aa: ASKSATGLISGANVLT
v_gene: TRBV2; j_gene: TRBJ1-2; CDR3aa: ASSTDPGLDGYT
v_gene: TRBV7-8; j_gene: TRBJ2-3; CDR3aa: ASSLAANTQY
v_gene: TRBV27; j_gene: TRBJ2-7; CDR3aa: ASTIIGRMITYEQY
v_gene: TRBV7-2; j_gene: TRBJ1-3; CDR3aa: ASSLVPGFSGNTIY
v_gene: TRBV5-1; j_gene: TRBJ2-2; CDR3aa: ASSLGSGATGELF
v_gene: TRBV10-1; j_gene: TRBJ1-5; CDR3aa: ASSSGQGASQPQH
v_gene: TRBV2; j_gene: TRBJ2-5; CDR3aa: ASSDRGQGQETQY
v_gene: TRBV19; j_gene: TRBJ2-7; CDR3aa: ASSSQGYEQY
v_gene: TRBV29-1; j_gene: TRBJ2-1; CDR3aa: SVSGSLDNEQF
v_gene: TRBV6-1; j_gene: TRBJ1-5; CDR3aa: ASSEAWGPQH
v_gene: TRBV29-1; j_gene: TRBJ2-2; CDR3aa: SGRDSGRAGELF
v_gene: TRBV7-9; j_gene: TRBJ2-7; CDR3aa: ASSPRRAGQSSYEQY